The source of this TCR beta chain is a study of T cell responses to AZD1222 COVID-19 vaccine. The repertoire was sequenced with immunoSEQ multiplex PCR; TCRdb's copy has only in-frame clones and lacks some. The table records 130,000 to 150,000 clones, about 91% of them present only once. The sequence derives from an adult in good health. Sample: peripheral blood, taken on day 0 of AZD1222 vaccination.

The CDR3 bases are TGTGCCAGCAGCCCCAGCCGGACCACAGATACGCAGTATTTT. Its protein product is CASSPSRTTDTQYF. The chain employs TRBV7-2 and TRBJ2-3, with D unresolved. The CDR3 is 14 residues long. With 5 bases removed from V and 2 bases from J, the gap between germline ends came to 11 bases. Germline V CDR1 and CDR2: SGHTA, FQGNSA.